This entry features one T cell receptor beta chain sequence. This CDR3 spans 13 amino acids. With V trimmed by 3 bases and J by 7 bases, 5 bases remained unmatched. Germline V gene data show CDR1 as SGHVS and CDR2 as FNYEAQ. This record belongs to a study of blood T cell dynamics during melanoma immunotherapy. Each sorted CD8+ T cell subset had its entire DNA loaded. Libraries were prepared by immunoSEQ multiplex PCR; TCRdb keeps only in-frame clonotypes and omits some of them. The sample includes about 12,000 clones, about 90% of them seen just once. Described time point: week 3, after first cycle of checkpoint inhibitor.

This clonotype was obtained from a human donor with melanoma. V usage is TRBV7-6 and J usage is TRBJ2-7; 8 positions match TRBD2. The sequencing here drew on effector memory CD8+ T cells from blood, taken from a patient treated with checkpoint blockade. For the CDR3, the DNA is TGTGCCAGCAGCTTTCCGACGGGGGGGGAGCAGTACTTC. As protein: CASSFPTGGEQYF.